These 22 T cell receptor beta chains were all obtained from the same sample, sequenced in a study of cytomegalovirus exposure and HLA in healthy donors. Both 60 Vbeta primers and 13 Jbeta primers went into the PCR. Data came from immunoSEQ multiplex PCR; TCRdb stores just in-frame clones and leaves some out. The sample has 150,000 to 200,000 clones, about 80% seen once. Sample: PBMCs. These receptors were taken from a man aged 50-59 years in good health and CMV-seropositive.

The chain carries TRBV5-1 and TRBJ2-3; possibly TRBD2 for D (5 bases). Germline assignment: CDR1 SGHRS and CDR2 YFSETQ. The V and J ends lost 10 bases and 0 bases respectively, with 15 bases between them. The CDR3 totals 14 residues. The DNA of the CDR3 is TGCGCCGTACGGGGAACCCTGAGCACAGATACGCAGTATTTT. This translates into CAVRGTLSTDTQYF.

This chain joins TRBV18 and TRBJ2-3; tentative D call: TRBD1 (5 bases). CDR1 and CDR2 (germline): KGHSH, LQKENI. This CDR3 spans 14 amino acids. Trimming cost V 8 bases and J 3 bases, with 15 bases left between them. Here the CDR3 reads CASQDDRPTDTQYF. DNA for the CDR3: TGTGCCAGCCAAGATGACAGACCAACAGATACGCAGTATTTT.

The chain has TRBV29-1 and TRBJ1-2; D call uncertain. The CDR3 sequence is 11 residues long. Trimming cost V 7 bases and J 2 bases, with 8 bases left between them. Germline lookup yields CDR1 SQVTM and CDR2 ANQGSEA. Here the CDR3 reads CSARGNYGYTF. CDR3 coding DNA: TGCAGCGCCAGAGGCAACTATGGCTACACCTTC.

The rearrangement links TRBV5-6 to TRBJ1-4; the match to TRBD1 covers 7 bases. J gave up 7 bases and V 0 bases, and 6 bases lay outside the gene matches. The germline gives CDR1 SGHDT, CDR2 YYEEEE. The CDR3 sequence is 15 residues long. The CDR3 DNA follows: TGTGCCAGCAGCTTGGGGACAGGCGCTTTTGAAAAACTGTTTTTT. This encodes CASSLGTGAFEKLFF.

The chain couples TRBV6-5 to TRBJ1-2; 11 positions match TRBD1. The CDR3 runs to 15 residues. V gave up 6 bases and J gave up 7 bases; unmatched junction bases: 10. CDR1 is MNHEY and CDR2 is SVGAGI in the germline V gene. In DNA, the CDR3 is TGTGCCAGCAGGACCCCGGGACAGGGGGTTGGTGGCTACACCTTC. The encoded protein is CASRTPGQGVGGYTF.

This chain connects TRBV28 to TRBJ1-6; D might be TRBD1 (5 bases). The CDR3 totals 15 residues. Germline lookup yields CDR1 MDHEN and CDR2 SYDVKM. Trimming left V 8 bases short and J 4 bases short, with 15 bases between. CDR3 coding DNA: TGTGCCAGCCTCCAGGGTCTGGAGTATAATTCACCCCTCCACTTT. As protein: CASLQGLEYNSPLHF.

The gene calls are TRBV14 and TRBJ2-7, with TRBD1 matching 8 bases. V trimming: 3 bases; J trimming: 2 bases; junction bases outside the gene matches: 6. Germline CDR1 is SGHDN and CDR2 is FVKESK. This CDR3 comprises 15 residues. In DNA, the CDR3 is TGTGCCAGCAGCCAGAGTGGACAGGGCGCCTACGAGCAGTACGTC. It specifies CASSQSGQGAYEQYV.

V is TRBV4-3 and J is TRBJ2-1; 9 positions agree with TRBD2. With 3 bases clipped from V and 3 bases from J, the junction kept 9 bases outside the gene matches. Germline loops: CDR1 LGHNA, CDR2 YSLEER. The CDR3 consists of 17 residues. The CDR3 protein is CASSQGALAGIYNEQFF. CDR3 DNA sequence: TGCGCCAGCAGCCAGGGGGCCCTAGCGGGGATCTACAATGAGCAGTTCTTC.

This clone was seen more than once but under ten times. Other nucleotide sequences in the sample specify the same CDR3. The chain employs TRBV19 and TRBJ1-1, with 8 bases matching TRBD1. The germline CDR1 and CDR2 sequences are LNHDA and SQIVND (reference sequence). This CDR3 region has 14 residues. V shed 4 bases, J shed 1 base, and the junction held 2 bases outside the gene matches. The CDR3 loop is CASSRGQGNTEAFF. The CDR3 region has the DNA TGTGCCAGTAGTAGAGGACAGGGGAACACTGAAGCTTTCTTT.

The chain combines TRBV5-6 with TRBJ1-4, with 8 bases fitting TRBD1. J gave up 5 bases and V 2 bases, and 5 bases lay outside the gene matches. The length of the CDR3 is 15 residues. From germline, CDR1 is SGHDT and CDR2 YYEEEE. CDR3 DNA: TGTGCCAGCAGCTTCGATTGGACAGGGAATGAAAAACTGTTTTTT. It encodes CASSFDWTGNEKLFF.

V gene TRBV27 combines with J gene TRBJ2-7; possible D gene TRBD2, 7 bases. V was trimmed by 10 bases and J by 5 bases, leaving 24 bases between them. The CDR3 consists of 15 residues. Germline CDR1 and CDR2: MNHEY and SMNVEV (reference sequence). The CDR3 reads CATRGRGGGLNEQYF. CDR3 sequence (DNA): TGTGCCACAAGGGGGAGGGGTGGGGGGCTGAACGAGCAGTACTTC.

This chain links TRBV30 with TRBJ2-1; weak D call: TRBD2 (6 bases). Trimming took off 0 bases at V and 7 bases at J, with 13 bases between the two ends. This CDR3 region has 14 residues. The V gene's germline CDR1 is GTSNPN and CDR2 SVGIG (reference sequence). The CDR3 spells CAWSVLRGRNEQFF. DNA for the CDR3: TGTGCCTGGAGTGTTTTGCGGGGAAGGAATGAGCAGTTCTTC. The complete variable domain, with remaining parts taken from reference TRBV30 and TRBJ2-1, reads SQTIHQWPATLVQPVGSPLSLECTVEGTSNPNLYWYRQAAGRGLQLLFYSVGIGQISSEVPQNLSASRPQDRQFILSSKKLLLSDSGFYLCAWSVLRGRNEQFFGPGTRLTVL.

V usage is TRBV19 and J usage is TRBJ1-5; D gene uncertain. CDR1 and CDR2 (germline): LNHDA, SQIVND (reference sequence). The V end was cut by 1 base, the J end by 0 bases, with 10 bases between. The CDR3 sequence is 16 residues long. The CDR3 sequence is CASSIGQINSNQPQHF. For the CDR3, the DNA is TGTGCCAGTAGTATAGGCCAGATAAATAGCAATCAGCCCCAGCATTTT.

This chain connects TRBV28 to TRBJ1-2; 9 bases map to TRBD1. Germline lookup yields CDR1 MDHEN and CDR2 SYDVKM. V shed 11 bases and J 8 bases; nucleotides not matched to a gene: 12. The CDR3 spans 13 residues. Written as DNA, the CDR3 is TGTGCCGTTCTCAGGACAGGGGCATGGGGCTACACCTTC. Translated: CAVLRTGAWGYTF.

V and J are TRBV5-4 and TRBJ2-3; a possible D gene is TRBD2 (5 bases). Looked up from germline, CDR1 is SGHNT and CDR2 is YYREEE (reference sequence). The V end lost 6 bases, the J end lost 2 bases, and 22 bases lay between the germline ends. This CDR3 has 17 amino acids. The CDR3 loop is CASTQTGRLKNTDTQYF. The DNA of the CDR3 is TGTGCCAGCACCCAAACGGGAAGACTCAAAAACACAGATACGCAGTATTTT.

The chain combines TRBV5-4 with TRBJ1-4; no clear D gene. This CDR3 spans 15 amino acids. Germline lookup yields CDR1 SGHNT and CDR2 YYREEE (reference sequence). The germline V and J ends were trimmed by 0 bases and 4 bases, with 10 bases remaining between them. CDR3 loop: CASSLAPGSNEKLFF. CDR3 DNA sequence: TGTGCCAGCAGCTTGGCGCCGGGGAGTAATGAAAAACTGTTTTTT.

The chain has TRBV5-6 and TRBJ1-5, with 7 bases that match TRBD1. CDR1 is SGHDT, CDR2 YYEEEE, per germline. V lost 1 base to trimming and J lost 3 bases; unmatched junction nucleotides: 16. This CDR3 has 19 amino acids. The CDR3 reads CASSLLSLRGIGDNQPQHF. CDR3 DNA: TGTGCCAGCAGCTTGCTAAGCCTCAGGGGGATTGGGGACAATCAGCCCCAGCATTTT. The full variable domain, in which reference TRBV5-6 and TRBJ1-5 provide the parts outside the CDR3, is DAGVTQSPTHLIKTRGQQVTLRCSPKSGHDTVSWYQQALGQGPQFIFQYYEEEERQRGNFPDRFSGHQFPNYSSELNVNALLLGDSALYLCASSLLSLRGIGDNQPQHFGDGTRLSIL.

The CDR3 protein is CAISETGNQPQHF. The DNA of the CDR3 is TGTGCCATCAGTGAAACGGGGAATCAGCCCCAGCATTTT. This sequence joins TRBV10-3 and TRBJ1-5, with D uncertain. The CDR3 has 13 amino acids. V dropped 3 bases and J dropped 4 bases, with 7 bases sitting between them. Per germline, CDR1 ENHRY and CDR2 SYGVKD.

The chain is built from TRBV6-6 and TRBJ2-7; D gene ambiguous. The germline V gene has CDR1 MNHNY and CDR2 SVGAGI (reference sequence). The V end was cut by 0 bases, the J end by 0 bases, with 12 bases between. This CDR3 contains 16 residues. The CDR3 region is CASSYSSRGYSYEQYF. CDR3 DNA: TGTGCCAGCAGTTACTCGAGTCGCGGATACTCCTACGAGCAGTACTTC.

The V and J genes are TRBV5-8 and TRBJ1-6, with 8 bases identical to TRBD1. The germline V gene encodes CDR1 SGHTS and CDR2 YDEGEE. V gave up 0 bases and J gave up 9 bases; unmatched junction bases: 11. The CDR3 runs to 17 residues. CDR3 nucleotides: TGTGCCAGCAGCTTGGAAGCAGGGGGCAAGTTTGGTTCACCCCTCCACTTT. Amino acid sequence: CASSLEAGGKFGSPLHF.

The J gene is TRBJ2-7, the V gene TRBV7-2, with 7 bases lining up with TRBD2. This CDR3 has 16 residues. Per the germline V gene, CDR1 is SGHTA and CDR2 is FQGNSA. V gave up 3 bases and J gave up 7 bases; unmatched junction bases: 15. The CDR3 spells CASSFSGGTIPGEQYF. CDR3 in DNA: TGTGCCAGCAGCTTTTCTGGCGGGACTATCCCAGGGGAGCAGTACTTC.

This clone came up a few times. One end of the junction fails to match germline, which may point to a read error. The chain recombines TRBV7-8 with TRBJ1-6; 8 positions agree with TRBD1. The CDR3 runs 14 residues. CDR1 is SGHVS and CDR2 is FQNEAQ in the germline V gene. The CDR3 protein is CAGRGQSLDSPLHF. The CDR3 nucleotides are TGTGCCGGCAGGGGGCAAAGTTTGGATTCACCCCTCCACTTT.